The 9 T cell receptor beta chains presented below share a single source sample, sequenced in a study of vaccination and CD4 T cells after COVID-19. With the Oncomine TCR Beta short-read assay, DNA from cultured CD4+ T cells was sequenced. TCRdb reprocessed the PCR reads with MiXCR, giving one entry per CDR3 protein. The sample lists about 20,000 distinct CDR3 sequences, roughly half occurring once. Their target antigens are unknown. Described treatment: approximately nine-day PBMC culture with coronavirus spike peptide pools or control peptides (ViraFEST assay). The material was CD4+ T cells from blood, cultured in vitro, obtained before SARS-CoV-2 vaccination. The receptor set was obtained from a human donor who had recovered from COVID-19.

This chain joins TRBV7-2 and TRBJ2-2, with 9 bases identical to TRBD1. The CDR3 covers 16 residues. The V gene end was trimmed by 5 bases and the J gene end by 0 bases; junction bases not matched to a gene: 4. Per the germline V gene, CDR1 is SGHTA and CDR2 is FQGNSA. CDR3 amino acids: CASSLGTGTNTGELFF. The DNA of the CDR3 is TGTGCCAGCAGCCTGGGGACAGGGACGAACACCGGGGAGCTGTTTTTT.

Only a few counts were recorded for this clonotype. The V gene is TRBV27, the J gene TRBJ1-1; TRBD1 is a possible D gene (5 bases). The CDR3 spans 15 residues. Germline V gives CDR1 MNHEY, CDR2 SMNVEV (reference sequence). V lost 6 bases, J lost 6 bases, and 20 bases lay in between. In DNA, the CDR3 is TGTGCCAGCAGGAGTTACGTTGGGGCGCAGGCTGAAGCTTTCTTT. It specifies CASRSYVGAQAEAFF.

A few counts support this clonotype. J is TRBJ2-5 and V is TRBV2; maybe TRBD2 (5 bases). V gave up 6 bases and J gave up 0 bases, with 8 bases separating them. Germline CDR1 and CDR2: SNHLY and FYNNEI. This CDR3 is 13 amino acids long. CDR3 DNA sequence: TGTGCCAGCAGGACGGGGTACCAAGAGACCCAGTACTTC. It yields the protein CASRTGYQETQYF. The whole variable domain, filled in from reference TRBV2 and TRBJ2-5, reads EPEVTQTPSHQVTQMGQEVILRCVPISNHLYFYWYRQILGQKVEFLVSFYNNEISEKSEIFDDQFSVERPDGSNFTLKIRSTKLEDSAMYFCASRTGYQETQYFGPGTRLLVL.

The chain is built from TRBV5-4 and TRBJ2-2; 8 positions agree with TRBD2. The CDR3 loop spans 14 amino acids. The J segment lost 4 bases and the V segment lost 6 bases, leaving 5 bases of the junction unmatched. Looked up from germline, CDR1 is SGHNT and CDR2 is YYREEE (reference sequence). This CDR3 reads CASNERGSTGELFF. CDR3 coding DNA: TGTGCCAGCAACGAGCGGGGGAGCACCGGGGAGCTGTTTTTT.

This clonotype was found a few times. The chain uses TRBV6-5 and TRBJ1-1; 7 bases are a match to TRBD1. This CDR3 contains 15 residues. V was clipped by 0 bases and J by 10 bases; unmatched bases: 11. Germline V gene sequence: CDR1 MNHEY, CDR2 SVGAGI. This CDR3 reads CASSYSRIGTDGAFF. CDR3 bases: TGTGCCAGCAGTTACTCGAGAATCGGGACAGATGGAGCTTTCTTT.

This rearrangement joins TRBV20-1 to TRBJ2-7; D remains ambiguous. Between the trimmed V and J ends, which lost 7 bases and 4 bases, there was a span of 20 bases. The CDR3 runs to 14 residues. CDR1 and CDR2 (germline): DFQATT, SNEGSKA (reference sequence). The DNA of the CDR3 is TGCAGTGTTCGACCCGCTAGTGGGTTTTACGAGCAGTACTTC. Its translation: CSVRPASGFYEQYF.

The V call is TRBV25-1, the J call TRBJ2-5; D is perhaps TRBD1 (5 bases). Germline V gives CDR1 MGHDK, CDR2 SYGVNS. Trimming stripped 5 bases from V and 7 bases from J, with 17 bases between. The CDR3 runs to 14 residues. CDR3 in amino acids: CASSLHRDQGTQYF. DNA for the CDR3: TGTGCCAGCAGTCTTCACCGCGATCAGGGGACCCAGTACTTC. Looking up the rest from reference TRBV25-1 and TRBJ2-5 gives the full variable domain: EADIYQTPRYLVIGTGKKITLECSQTMGHDKMYWYQQDPGMELHLIHYSYGVNSTEKGDLSSESTVSRIRTEHFPLTLESARPSHTSQYLCASSLHRDQGTQYFGPGTRLLVL.

This clonotype has just a few counts. The chain uses TRBV19 and TRBJ1-5; TRBD1 aligns across 10 bases. Germline CDR1 reads LNHDA; CDR2 reads SQIVND (reference sequence). Germline trimming cut 6 bases from V and 2 bases from J; bases unmatched to any gene: 1. The CDR3 totals 14 residues. As DNA, the CDR3 is TGTGCCAGTAGCGGGACAGGGGGCAATCAGCCCCAGCATTTT. It yields the protein CASSGTGGNQPQHF. Together with reference TRBV19 and TRBJ1-5, the CDR3 gives the full variable domain: DGGITQSPKYLFRKEGQNVTLSCEQNLNHDAMYWYRQDPGQGLRLIYYSQIVNDFQKGDIAEGYSVSREKKESFPLTVTSAQKNPTAFYLCASSGTGGNQPQHFGDGTRLSIL.

The chain uses TRBV4-1 and TRBJ1-5, with D possibly matching TRBD1 (5 bases). The V end lost 0 bases, the J end lost 5 bases, and 11 bases lay between the germline ends. The CDR3 runs 15 residues. Germline V gives CDR1 MGHRA, CDR2 YSYEKL. CDR3 coding DNA: TGCGCCAGCAGCCAAGATGGGGGGTTTGATCAGCCCCAGCATTTT. Protein sequence: CASSQDGGFDQPQHF.